A selection of T cell receptor beta chains follows, all from one sample in a study of OX40 agonist ivuxolimab in advanced cancers. Measured with immunoSEQ multiplex PCR; TCRdb has only the in-frame clones, and not every one. The sample shows 45,000 to 60,000 clones, about 91% of them seen only once. The sequencing used CD4+ or CD8+ T cells sorted from blood, collected in a trial of the OX40 agonist ivuxolimab. The receptor set was obtained from an adult with an advanced solid tumor such as melanoma, head and neck, liver or kidney cancer. CDR3s include the opening cysteine and the closing phenylalanine or tryptophan. D genes are given only for firm matches.

j_call: TRBJ1-2; v_call: TRBV7-9; cdr3_length: 14; d_call: NA; cdr3_nt: TGTGCCAGCAGCCTCGGAGGTCCTGTGGAAGGCTACACCTTC; cdr3_aa: CASSLGGPVEGYTF
j_call: TRBJ2-1; v_call: TRBV7-8; cdr3_length: 19; d_call: TRBD2; cdr3_nt: TGTGCCAGCAGCTCCTCCCCGGCTAGCGGGAGGGCCATTGTGCATGAGCAGTTCTTC; cdr3_aa: CASSSSPASGRAIVHEQFF
j_call: TRBJ2-3; v_call: TRBV6-1; cdr3_length: 18; d_call: TRBD2; cdr3_nt: TGTGCCACCAAAGAAGCGGGACTAGCGGGAGGAAGTGGAGATACGCAGTATTTT; cdr3_aa: CATKEAGLAGGSGDTQYF
j_call: TRBJ2-3; v_call: TRBV27; cdr3_length: 13; d_call: NA; cdr3_nt: TGTGCCACCAGGATCATCGGCACAGATACGCAGTATTTT; cdr3_aa: CATRIIGTDTQYF
j_call: TRBJ1-5; v_call: TRBV19; cdr3_length: 17; d_call: TRBD1; cdr3_nt: TGTGCCAGTTTTAATTCCGGGACAGGGGGCGGCAATCAGCCCCAGCATTTT; cdr3_aa: CASFNSGTGGGNQPQHF
j_call: TRBJ1-2; v_call: TRBV6-1; cdr3_length: 15; d_call: NA; cdr3_nt: TGTGCCAGCAGTACCTGGTTGGAGAATAACTATGGCTACACCTTC; cdr3_aa: CASSTWLENNYGYTF
j_call: TRBJ2-6; v_call: TRBV2; cdr3_length: 18; d_call: TRBD2; cdr3_nt: TGTGCCAGCAATGCCCCTAGCGGGAGAGGGTCTGGGGCCAACGTCCTGACTTTC; cdr3_aa: CASNAPSGRGSGANVLTF
j_call: TRBJ2-7; v_call: TRBV7-6; cdr3_length: 16; d_call: TRBD2; cdr3_nt: TGTGCCAGCAGCATGATAGCGGGAGGAACCGCCTACGAGCAGTACTTC; cdr3_aa: CASSMIAGGTAYEQYF
j_call: TRBJ2-3; v_call: TRBV4-1; cdr3_length: 15; d_call: NA; cdr3_nt: TGCGCCAGCAGCCAAGATATAAGGGCGCCAGATACGCAGTATTTT; cdr3_aa: CASSQDIRAPDTQYF
j_call: TRBJ1-4; v_call: TRBV11-2; cdr3_length: 18; d_call: NA; cdr3_nt: TGTGCCAGCAGCTTATCGGACATCCAGGGAGTCTTCGGTGAAAAACTGTTTTTT; cdr3_aa: CASSLSDIQGVFGEKLFF
j_call: TRBJ2-7; v_call: TRBV19; cdr3_length: 11; d_call: NA; cdr3_nt: TGTGCCAGTAGTATAGGACACGAGCAGTACTTC; cdr3_aa: CASSIGHEQYF
j_call: TRBJ1-2; v_call: TRBV5-3; cdr3_length: 9; d_call: NA; cdr3_nt: TGTGCCACCGTGGGAGGCTACACCTTC; cdr3_aa: CATVGGYTF
j_call: TRBJ2-7; v_call: TRBV7-2; cdr3_length: 15; d_call: NA; cdr3_nt: TGTGCCAGCAGCTTGCATCTAGACGACCCCTACGAGCAGTACTTC; cdr3_aa: CASSLHLDDPYEQYF
j_call: TRBJ2-3; v_call: TRBV5-8; cdr3_length: 13; d_call: NA; cdr3_nt: TGTGCCAGCAGCCAAGATAAAGGGATTGCGCAGTATTTT; cdr3_aa: CASSQDKGIAQYF